The next 5 T cell receptor beta chains were all read from a single sample in a study of T cell changes during pregnancy in multiple sclerosis. The repertoire was sequenced with immunoSEQ multiplex PCR; TCRdb's copy has only in-frame clones and lacks some. The data hold 70,000 to 100,000 clones, with approximately 94% observed a single time. The specimen comprised peripheral blood, sampled in the third trimester of pregnancy. The receptors were gathered from a female donor with multiple sclerosis, enrolled in a pregnancy study.

This clone was counted a single time. The CDR3 nucleotides are TGTGCCAGCAGTCCCCTGGTGGGGCTAGCGGGAGTCACAGATACGCAGTATTTT. This encodes CASSPLVGLAGVTDTQYF. The chain couples TRBV27 to TRBJ2-3; 10 nucleotides align to TRBD2. With V trimmed by 5 bases and J by 2 bases, 13 bases remained unmatched. Germline loops: CDR1 MNHEY, CDR2 SMNVEV (reference sequence). The CDR3 spans 18 residues.

This rearrangement joins TRBV7-2 to TRBJ2-1, with 10 bases fitting TRBD2. J was trimmed by 4 bases and V by 1 base; bases with no gene match: 7. The CDR3 has 17 residues. Per germline, CDR1 SGHTA and CDR2 FQGNSA. The CDR3 DNA reads TGTGCCAGCAGCTTAGGGGTTGGGACTAGCGAATACAATGAGCAGTTCTTC. This sequence encodes CASSLGVGTSEYNEQFF.

The chain recombines TRBV28 with TRBJ1-2; tentative D call: TRBD1 (6 bases). V was shortened by 5 bases and J by 4 bases, with 14 bases between the two germline ends. CDR3 length equals 14 residues. From germline, CDR1 is MDHEN and CDR2 SYDVKM. This chain's CDR3 is CASSGNRAGYGYTF. In nucleotides, the CDR3 is TGTGCCAGCAGTGGAAACAGGGCCGGCTATGGCTACACCTTC.

V is TRBV10-2 and J is TRBJ1-4, with a tentative D call TRBD1 (5 bases). Germline lookup yields CDR1 WSHSY and CDR2 SAAADI. Trimming shortened V by 0 bases and J by 5 bases, and 10 bases separated the two germline ends. The CDR3 extends over 15 amino acids. CDR3 DNA sequence: TGCGCCAGCAGTGAGTCCAGGGCAGGGAATGAAAAACTGTTTTTT. Translation: CASSESRAGNEKLFF.

The V call is TRBV2, the J call TRBJ2-6; D unresolved. The germline V gene encodes CDR1 SNHLY and CDR2 FYNNEI. V lost 2 bases, J lost 7 bases, and 12 bases lay in between. The CDR3 totals 15 residues. The CDR3 loop is CASSETRQAANVLTF. The CDR3 region has the DNA TGTGCCAGCAGTGAAACACGACAAGCTGCCAACGTCCTGACTTTC.